Sequencing of this T cell receptor beta chain was carried out in a study of control samples from healthy donors and cancer patients. The method was immunoSEQ multiplex PCR; TCRdb's version includes in-frame clones alone and lacks a portion of them. Of fewer than 150,000 clones detected, 80% to 95% appear once; the ten largest clones hold roughly 2.7%. Trimming shortened V by 4 bases and J by 5 bases, and 14 bases separated the two germline ends. The V gene's germline CDR1 is WNHNN and CDR2 SYGVQD (reference sequence). CDR3 length: 14 residues. This clone was observed a handful of times. This sequence was found in a man aged 18 to 29 in good health. V gene TRBV10-1 combines with J gene TRBJ2-5; D gene ambiguous. The material sequenced was blood. The CDR3 region is CASSAEPNLETQYF. CDR3 nucleotide sequence: TGCGCCAGCAGTGCGGAACCAAACCTCGAGACCCAGTACTTC.